This T cell receptor (beta chain) was found in a study of human T cells and chemical hapten exposure. Study at large: During the roughly 23-week study period, patients had diphenylcyclopropenone applied to the scalp every week.

CDR1 is MDHEN and CDR2 is SYDVKM in the germline V gene. CDR3 length: 11 amino acids. V lost 8 bases and J 8 bases, leaving 12 bases between the germline ends. Each CDR3 protein is one row after TCRdb ran MiXCR on the RACE reads. The table records about 53,000 distinct CDR3 sequences, around 10% of them present only once. The time point: pre-sensitization, week 0. The sample's treatment: therapeutic diphenylcyclopropenone sensitization with weekly scalp DPC. This clonotype showed up just a few times. The sequences come from whole blood, collected in connection with sensitization to the hapten diphenylcyclopropenone (DPC). V and J are TRBV28 and TRBJ1-2; tentative D call: TRBD1 (5 bases). The clonotype comes from a man in his forties or fifties with alopecia areata. Some clones in this sample may be carry-over from other donors' samples. The CDR3 sequence is CASSLGVGYTF. CDR3 nucleotide sequence: TGTGCCAGCTCCCTAGGGGTAGGCTACACCTTC.